This entry describes one T cell receptor beta chain. Described treatment: around 19 received Ad26.COV2.S at low or high dose, single or two shots; roughly 5 received placebo; per-sample allocation not given. Following the first vaccine or placebo injection, samples were taken on day 63. Trimming took 3 bases from V and 5 from J, leaving 8 bases between them. The CDR3 totals 12 residues. Sequencing was performed with immunoSEQ multiplex PCR; in TCRdb, only in-frame clones are kept and a portion is missing. The sample lists about 400,000 clones; approximately 89% were seen once. The record originates from a study of Ad26.COV2.S vaccination and SARS-CoV-2 variants. Study-wide context: Once, or twice with 56 days between doses, Ad26.COV2.S was given intramuscularly.

The sequencing used peripheral blood, collected in a trial of Ad26.COV2.S vaccine versus placebo. The V gene is TRBV12-3 or TRBV12-4, the J gene TRBJ2-7; either TRBD1 or TRBD2 may supply D (6 bases each). This clonotype was obtained from a person between 18 and 60 years old who received the Ad26.COV2.S COVID-19 vaccine or a placebo. The CDR3, as DNA: TGTGCCAGCAGTTTCGGGGGCCACGAGCAGTACTTC. The encoded protein is CASSFGGHEQYF.